The rows below give T cell receptor beta chains drawn from one sample of a study of blood T cell repertoires in COVID-19. Libraries were prepared by immunoSEQ multiplex PCR; TCRdb keeps only in-frame clonotypes and omits some of them. The sample has approximately 400,000 clones; more than 75% are singletons. What was sequenced was peripheral blood. The receptor set was obtained from a human donor with acute or convalescent COVID-19. The donor label of this sample is uncertain. The CDR3 runs from the conserved cysteine through the conserved F or W. The order of the fields is V gene, clone size, D gene, J gene, CDR3 protein, CDR3 DNA. D genes are given only for firm matches. Size is stated for part of the rows, as once, few or many counts, or as a class when the clone is expanded.

V: TRBV28; size: -; D: TRBD1; J: TRBJ2-5; CDR3: CASSSGTGVVTQYF; DNA: TGTGCCAGCAGTTCGGGGACAGGTGTAGTGACCCAGTACTTC
V: TRBV5-1; size: -; D: TRBD1; J: TRBJ2-2; CDR3: CASSFPGQGATGELFF; DNA: TGCGCCAGCAGCTTCCCGGGACAGGGGGCAACCGGGGAGCTGTTTTTT
V: TRBV7-9; size: -; D: TRBD1; J: TRBJ2-7; CDR3: CASSWTGSEQYF; DNA: TGTGCCAGCAGCTGGACAGGGTCCGAGCAGTACTTC
V: TRBV5-4; size: -; D: TRBD1; J: TRBJ2-2; CDR3: CASSLAGTGRRALFF; DNA: TGTGCCAGCAGCTTGGCCGGGACAGGCAGGCGGGCGCTGTTTTTT
V: TRBV4-1; size: -; D: TRBD2; J: TRBJ2-1; CDR3: CASSQDSASGSYNEQFF; DNA: TGCGCCAGCAGCCAAGATTCCGCTAGCGGGAGTTATAATGAGCAGTTCTTC
V: TRBV7-6; size: -; D: TRBD2; J: TRBJ2-1; CDR3: CASSPQPLTSGGAPRQFF; DNA: TGTGCCAGCAGCCCCCAGCCCTTGACTAGCGGGGGGGCCCCGAGGCAGTTCTTC
V: TRBV14; size: -; D: -; J: TRBJ1-6; CDR3: CASSQQLTASPYNSPLHF; DNA: TGTGCCAGCAGCCAACAATTGACAGCAAGTCCCTATAATTCACCCCTCCACTTT
V: TRBV7-9; size: -; D: TRBD2; J: TRBJ2-1; CDR3: CASSFTGRAEVVQFF; DNA: TGTGCCAGCAGCTTTACCGGGAGGGCCGAAGTGGTGCAGTTCTTC
V: TRBV18; size: -; D: -; J: TRBJ2-1; CDR3: CASSPPGVSYNEQFF; DNA: TGTGCCAGCTCACCACCGGGCGTTTCCTACAATGAGCAGTTCTTC
V: TRBV7-9; size: -; D: -; J: TRBJ1-1; CDR3: CASGSRGGNTEAFF; DNA: TGTGCCAGCGGCAGTAGAGGAGGGAACACTGAAGCTTTCTTT
V: TRBV28; size: -; D: -; J: TRBJ1-1; CDR3: CASSSLTVRGEAFF; DNA: TGTGCCAGCAGTTCCCTCACCGTGAGAGGCGAAGCTTTCTTT
V: TRBV5-4; size: -; D: -; J: TRBJ1-1; CDR3: CASSLEEGITEAFF; DNA: TGTGCCAGCAGCTTGGAGGAGGGAATCACTGAAGCTTTCTTT
V: TRBV4-2; size: many; D: -; J: TRBJ1-1; CDR3: CASSQERADEAFF; DNA: TGTGCCAGCAGCCAAGAGAGGGCGGATGAAGCTTTCTTT
V: TRBV11-2; size: -; D: -; J: TRBJ2-7; CDR3: CASRRDKQYF; DNA: TGTGCCAGCAGAAGGGACAAGCAGTACTTC
V: TRBV5-5; size: once; D: -; J: TRBJ1-1; CDR3: CASSFSLQTNTEAFF; DNA: TGTGCCAGCAGCTTCTCTCTACAGACGAACACTGAAGCTTTCTTT
V: TRBV2; size: -; D: -; J: TRBJ1-6; CDR3: CASRTREGDNSPLHF; DNA: TGTGCCAGCAGAACCCGGGAAGGCGATAATTCACCCCTCCACTTT
V: TRBV6-1; size: few; D: TRBD1; J: TRBJ2-5; CDR3: CASSEEEVDRGQETQYF; DNA: TGTGCCAGCAGTGAAGAGGAGGTAGACAGGGGTCAAGAGACCCAGTACTTC
V: TRBV3-1/TRBV3-2; size: -; D: TRBD1; J: TRBJ1-5; CDR3: CASSQATGGELFNQPQHF; DNA: TGTGCCAGCAGCCAGGCGACAGGGGGCGAGCTCTTCAATCAGCCCCAGCATTTT
V: TRBV28; size: -; D: -; J: TRBJ1-3; CDR3: CASSLGGWANTIYF; DNA: TGTGCCAGCAGTTTAGGAGGGTGGGCGAACACCATATATTTT
V: TRBV3-1/TRBV3-2; size: few; D: TRBD2; J: TRBJ2-1; CDR3: CASSQDSGGSYNEQFF; DNA: TGTGCCAGCAGCCAAGATTCGGGGGGCTCCTACAATGAGCAGTTCTTC
V: TRBV30; size: -; D: -; J: TRBJ1-5; CDR3: CAWSRDTQPQHF; DNA: TGTGCCTGGAGCCGGGACACTCAGCCCCAGCATTTT
V: TRBV10-3; size: -; D: -; J: TRBJ2-7; CDR3: CAISLADTYEQYF; DNA: TGTGCCATCAGCCTAGCCGACACCTACGAGCAGTACTTC
V: TRBV30; size: -; D: -; J: TRBJ2-1; CDR3: CAWSVPSGAAEQFF; DNA: TGTGCCTGGAGTGTACCATCAGGGGCCGCTGAGCAGTTCTTC
V: TRBV30; size: -; D: TRBD1; J: TRBJ1-4; CDR3: CAWTNQGASEKLFF; DNA: TGTGCCTGGACCAACCAGGGGGCGAGTGAAAAACTGTTTTTT
V: TRBV6-5; size: -; D: -; J: TRBJ1-2; CDR3: CASSYSGTTGGYTF; DNA: TGTGCCAGCAGTTACTCAGGGACAACGGGCGGCTACACCTTC
V: TRBV29-1; size: -; D: -; J: TRBJ1-2; CDR3: CSVHGDYGYTF; DNA: TGCAGCGTGCACGGGGACTATGGCTACACCTTC
V: TRBV29-1; size: -; D: -; J: TRBJ2-5; CDR3: CSVLQEQETQYF; DNA: TGCAGCGTTTTACAGGAACAAGAGACCCAGTACTTC
V: TRBV7-2; size: -; D: TRBD2; J: TRBJ2-3; CDR3: CASSSGLAGVSDTQYF; DNA: TGTGCCAGCAGTTCCGGACTAGCGGGAGTTTCAGATACGCAGTATTTT
V: TRBV15; size: -; D: -; J: TRBJ2-7; CDR3: CATSRDRGVYEQYF; DNA: TGTGCCACCAGCAGAGATCGCGGGGTCTACGAGCAGTACTTC
V: TRBV2; size: few; D: -; J: TRBJ2-3; CDR3: CASNYRDTYTDTQYF; DNA: TGTGCCAGCAATTACCGGGACACTTACACAGATACGCAGTATTTT
V: TRBV28; size: -; D: TRBD1; J: TRBJ2-1; CDR3: CASSYTDRGEDEQFF; DNA: TGTGCCAGCAGTTATACCGACAGGGGCGAAGATGAGCAGTTCTTC
V: TRBV2; size: -; D: TRBD1; J: TRBJ1-1; CDR3: CASSVLRQGAGEAFF; DNA: TGTGCCAGCAGTGTCCTAAGACAGGGGGCCGGTGAAGCTTTCTTT
V: TRBV11-2; size: -; D: -; J: TRBJ2-7; CDR3: CASSLDSYEQYF; DNA: TGTGCCAGCAGCCTGGACAGTTACGAGCAGTACTTC
V: TRBV7-2; size: -; D: -; J: TRBJ2-7; CDR3: CASSLHTGFEQYF; DNA: TGTGCCAGCAGCTTACATACAGGGTTCGAGCAGTACTTC
V: TRBV2; size: -; D: -; J: TRBJ1-2; CDR3: CASSAQGTGYTF; DNA: TGTGCCAGCAGCGCCCAGGGAACCGGCTACACCTTC
V: TRBV3-1/TRBV3-2; size: -; D: TRBD2; J: TRBJ2-1; CDR3: CASSLSSSGSIHEQFF; DNA: TGTGCCAGCAGCCTAAGCTCTAGCGGGAGTATCCATGAGCAGTTCTTC
V: TRBV5-1; size: -; D: TRBD1; J: TRBJ2-3; CDR3: CASSLGGQANTDTQYF; DNA: TGCGCCAGCAGCTTGGGGGGACAGGCGAACACAGATACGCAGTATTTT
V: TRBV18; size: -; D: -; J: TRBJ2-1; CDR3: CASSPQRDEQFF; DNA: TGTGCCAGCTCACCACAGCGCGATGAGCAGTTCTTC
V: TRBV6-5; size: -; D: -; J: TRBJ1-5; CDR3: CASSYGRAGQPQHF; DNA: TGTGCCAGCAGTTATGGCAGGGCAGGTCAGCCCCAGCATTTT
V: TRBV2; size: -; D: TRBD2; J: TRBJ2-2; CDR3: CASSLAGGQTGELFF; DNA: TGTGCCAGCAGTTTAGCGGGAGGTCAAACCGGGGAGCTGTTTTTT
V: TRBV6-6; size: few; D: -; J: TRBJ1-2; CDR3: CASSLAGDGYTF; DNA: TGTGCCAGCAGCCTGGCAGGGGATGGCTACACCTTC
V: TRBV6-5; size: -; D: TRBD2; J: TRBJ2-5; CDR3: CASNPPEGLGETQYF; DNA: TGTGCCAGCAACCCCCCCGAGGGACTAGGAGAGACCCAGTACTTC
V: TRBV3-1/TRBV3-2; size: -; D: -; J: TRBJ2-7; CDR3: CASTRGSGSYEQYF; DNA: TGTGCCAGCACCCGAGGGAGCGGTTCCTACGAGCAGTACTTC
V: TRBV6-5; size: -; D: -; J: TRBJ1-2; CDR3: CASSHQGGYTF; DNA: TGTGCCAGCAGCCATCAGGGTGGCTACACCTTC
V: TRBV18; size: -; D: -; J: TRBJ1-4; CDR3: CASSPPRQVNEKLFF; DNA: TGTGCCAGCTCACCACCTAGACAGGTAAATGAAAAACTGTTTTTT
V: TRBV6-5; size: -; D: TRBD1; J: TRBJ1-2; CDR3: CASSLGQGNYGYTF; DNA: TGTGCCAGCAGTTTGGGACAGGGAAACTATGGCTACACCTTC
V: TRBV18; size: -; D: TRBD1; J: TRBJ1-6; CDR3: CASSPVQGYYNSPLHF; DNA: TGTGCCAGCTCACCTGTACAGGGGTACTATAATTCACCCCTCCACTTT
V: TRBV7-8; size: -; D: TRBD1; J: TRBJ1-2; CDR3: CASSFTISSDRSDAAYGYTF; DNA: TGTGCCAGCAGCTTTACGATCTCCTCGGACAGGTCTGACGCAGCATATGGCTACACCTTC